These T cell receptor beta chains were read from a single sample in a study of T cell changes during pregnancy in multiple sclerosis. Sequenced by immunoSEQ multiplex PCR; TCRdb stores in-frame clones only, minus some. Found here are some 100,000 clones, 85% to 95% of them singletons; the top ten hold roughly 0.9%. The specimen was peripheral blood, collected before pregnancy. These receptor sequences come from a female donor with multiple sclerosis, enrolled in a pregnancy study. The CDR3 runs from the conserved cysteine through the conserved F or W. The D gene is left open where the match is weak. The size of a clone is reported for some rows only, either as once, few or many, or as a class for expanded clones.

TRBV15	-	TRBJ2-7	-	TGTGCCACCAGCAGAGATTTCCTGGGGGGACGGACCTCCTACGAGCAGTACTTC	CATSRDFLGGRTSYEQYF
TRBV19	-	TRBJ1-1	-	TGTGCCAGTAGTCCCCAGACAGTGAACACTGAAGCTTTCTTT	CASSPQTVNTEAFF
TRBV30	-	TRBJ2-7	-	TGTGCCTGGAACCGGGACACGTCCACCTACGAGCAGTACTTC	CAWNRDTSTYEQYF
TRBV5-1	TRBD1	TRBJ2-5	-	TGCGCCAGCAGCTCGGGGGTGGGGACAGGGCAAGAGACCCAGTACTTC	CASSSGVGTGQETQYF
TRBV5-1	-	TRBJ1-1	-	TGCGCCAGCAGCCCCTTCACTGTGGGGAGGTCTTTGAACACTGAAGCTTTCTTT	CASSPFTVGRSLNTEAFF
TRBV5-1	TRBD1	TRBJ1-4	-	TGCGCCAGCAGCCCGGGGACAGGGGGTGAAAAACTGTTTTTT	CASSPGTGGEKLFF
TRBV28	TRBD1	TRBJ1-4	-	TGTGCCAGCAGTAATATCCCGTCGGTAGGGGGCTTGCGTGAAAAACTGTTTTTT	CASSNIPSVGGLREKLFF
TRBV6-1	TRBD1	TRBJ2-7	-	TGTGCCAGCAGCTCGATGATAGACAGGGAATACGAGCAGTACTTC	CASSSMIDREYEQYF
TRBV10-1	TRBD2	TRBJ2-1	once	TGCGCCAGCAGTGAGGTCCTAGCGGGAGGAGGTGAGCAGTTCTTC	CASSEVLAGGGEQFF
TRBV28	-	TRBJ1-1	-	TGTGCCAGCACCAAGACTGGGAACACTGAAGCTTTCTTT	CASTKTGNTEAFF
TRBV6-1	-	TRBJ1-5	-	TGTGCCAGCAGTGAAAATTGGGGCTCGCCTCAGCCCCAGCATTTT	CASSENWGSPQPQHF
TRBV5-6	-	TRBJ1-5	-	TGTGCCAGCAGCTCGACTAGATTGACCCTTAGCAATCAGCCCCAGCATTTT	CASSSTRLTLSNQPQHF
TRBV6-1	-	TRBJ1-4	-	TGTGCCAGCAGTGAAGTCGGTGAGGGAGTAGCAAAACTGTTTTTT	CASSEVGEGVAKLFF
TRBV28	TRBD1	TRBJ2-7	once	TGTGCCAGCAGTTTATCTACAGGGGATCATCCTTACGAGCAGTACTTC	CASSLSTGDHPYEQYF
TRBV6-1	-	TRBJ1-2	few	TGTGCCAGCGGAGGGACGGTGAACTATGGCTACACCTTC	CASGGTVNYGYTF
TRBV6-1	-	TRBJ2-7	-	TGTGCCAGCAGTGGACTATACACCTACGAGCAGTACTTC	CASSGLYTYEQYF
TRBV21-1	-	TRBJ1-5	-	TGTGCCAGCAGCGGACGACAGGGGGCCTCCGATTTCGTTCAGCCCCAGCATTTT	CASSGRQGASDFVQPQHF
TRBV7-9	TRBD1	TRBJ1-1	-	TGTGCCAGCAGCTTAGGGGGCACAGGGGGAGTCCCTGAAGCTTTCTTT	CASSLGGTGGVPEAFF
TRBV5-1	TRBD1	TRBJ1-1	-	TGCGCCAGCAGCACGGACAGGGTTTGGACTGAAGCTTTCTTT	CASSTDRVWTEAFF
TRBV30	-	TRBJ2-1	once	TGTGCCTGGAACGAGGCTGAGCAGTTCTTC	CAWNEAEQFF
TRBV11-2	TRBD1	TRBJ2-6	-	TGTGCCAGCAGCTTAACAGGGGGCCTCACTGGGGCCAACGTCCTGACTTTC	CASSLTGGLTGANVLTF
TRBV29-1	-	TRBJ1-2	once	TGCAGCGTTGAGGCGGGGAAGTATGGCTACACCTTC	CSVEAGKYGYTF
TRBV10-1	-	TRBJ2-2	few	TGCGCCAGCAGTGATACTCCGGGGGAGCTGTTTTTT	CASSDTPGELFF